Listed here are 8 T cell receptor beta chains from one sample, sequenced in a study of response to subunit inactivated influenza vaccine. A single record per CDR3 protein comes from TCRdb applying MiXCR to the RT-PCR reads. This table holds 500,000 to 600,000 distinct CDR3 sequences, 11% found once. The data also belong to a second study, concerning T cells expressing NK-cell markers. That study adds: 5'RACE template switching with UMIs produced the TCR beta cDNA.

Sequencing was performed on PBMCs from blood, taken on the day of vaccination. Receptor source: a man aged 50-59 years who received an inactivated influenza vaccine.

This clonotype was detected only a few times. The chain carries TRBV18 and TRBJ2-2, with D maybe TRBD1 (6 bases). The CDR3 has 15 amino acids. CDR1 and CDR2 (germline): KGHSH, LQKENI. Deletions cut 4 bases from V and 4 bases from J, with 13 bases between. The CDR3 DNA is TGTGCCAGCTCACGCCGGGACAAATTCACCGGGGAGCTGTTTTTT. It translates to CASSRRDKFTGELFF.

The chain uses TRBV20-1 and TRBJ2-3, with D maybe TRBD2 (7 bases). The length of the CDR3 is 14 residues. Germline assignment: CDR1 DFQATT and CDR2 SNEGSKA (reference sequence). Trimming pared 3 bases from V and 2 bases from J, leaving 12 bases between. Here the CDR3 DNA reads TGCAGTGCTAGTTGGGGGGGGGCCACAGATACGCAGTATTTT. Translated: CSASWGGATDTQYF.

The sample holds a few counts of this clonotype. The chain has TRBV7-2 and TRBJ2-7, with a tentative D call TRBD1 (5 bases). Germline loops: CDR1 SGHTA, CDR2 FQGNSA. The CDR3 consists of 16 residues. Deletions cut 6 bases from V and 0 bases from J, with 18 bases between. CDR3 protein: CASSLPWGSSSYEQYF. The DNA for the CDR3 is TGTGCCAGCAGTCTTCCCTGGGGCTCGAGCTCCTACGAGCAGTACTTC. Complete variable domain (other parts from reference TRBV7-2 and TRBJ2-7): GAGVSQSPSNKVTEKGKDVELRCDPISGHTALYWYRQSLGQGLEFLIYFQGNSAPDKSGLPSDRFSAERTGGSVSTLTIQRTQQEDSAVYLCASSLPWGSSSYEQYFGPGTRLTVT.

In this sample, this clonotype turned up a few times. The genes are TRBV5-1 and TRBJ2-1; D assignment may be TRBD1 or TRBD2 (5 bases each). Trimming stripped 0 bases from V and 2 bases from J, with 15 bases between. Germline values: CDR1 SGHRS, CDR2 YFSETQ. There are 17 residues in the CDR3. CDR3 DNA sequence: TGCGCCAGCAGCTTGGGTACAATGGGGCGGGCCTACAATGAGCAGTTCTTC. It is translated as CASSLGTMGRAYNEQFF.

This chain joins TRBV18 and TRBJ1-1; 9 bases fit TRBD1. Germline CDR1 and CDR2: KGHSH and LQKENI. CDR3 length: 12 amino acids. The junction had 2 bases not matched to a gene; V was cut back by 4 bases and J by 8 bases. For the CDR3, the DNA is TGTGCCAGCTCACGGGACAGGGTAGAAGCTTTCTTT. Translated, it gives CASSRDRVEAFF.

This clonotype was recorded a few times. The chain has TRBV12-3 or TRBV12-4 and TRBJ1-5; 8 nucleotides align to TRBD1. V shed 6 bases and J 2 bases; nucleotides not matched to a gene: 6. The CDR3 runs 15 residues. DNA for the CDR3: TGTGCCAGCAGCACAGGGGGTATGGGCAATCAGCCCCAGCATTTT. This translates into CASSTGGMGNQPQHF.

This clonotype was detected only a few times. The chain has TRBV7-2 and TRBJ2-4, with D uncertain. Trimming took off 1 base at V and 5 bases at J, with 6 bases between the two ends. This CDR3 is built from 13 residues. CDR1 SGHTA and CDR2 FQGNSA come from the germline V gene. The CDR3 coding sequence is TGTGCCAGCAGCTTAGTGGAGCAAAACATTCAGTACTTC. This encodes CASSLVEQNIQYF.

The chain joins TRBV27 to TRBJ1-1, with no clear D. Germline values: CDR1 MNHEY, CDR2 SMNVEV (reference sequence). The CDR3 has 13 residues. Between the trimmed V and J ends, which lost 3 bases and 1 base, there was a span of 6 bases. The CDR3: CASSFRENTEAFF. The CDR3 DNA reads as TGTGCCAGCAGTTTTCGGGAGAACACTGAAGCTTTCTTT.